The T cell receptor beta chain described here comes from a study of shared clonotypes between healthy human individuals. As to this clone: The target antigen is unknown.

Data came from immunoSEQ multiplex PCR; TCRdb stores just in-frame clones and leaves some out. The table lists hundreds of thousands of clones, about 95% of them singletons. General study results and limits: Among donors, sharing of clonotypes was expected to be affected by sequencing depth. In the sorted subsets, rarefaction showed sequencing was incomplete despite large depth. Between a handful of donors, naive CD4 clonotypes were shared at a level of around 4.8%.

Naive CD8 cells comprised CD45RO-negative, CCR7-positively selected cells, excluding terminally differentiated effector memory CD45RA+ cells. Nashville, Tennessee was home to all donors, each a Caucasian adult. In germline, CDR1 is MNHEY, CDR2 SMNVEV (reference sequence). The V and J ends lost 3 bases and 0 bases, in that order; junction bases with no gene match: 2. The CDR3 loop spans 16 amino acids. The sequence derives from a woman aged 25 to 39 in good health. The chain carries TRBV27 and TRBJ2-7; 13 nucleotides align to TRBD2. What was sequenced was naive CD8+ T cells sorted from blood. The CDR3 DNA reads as TGTGCCAGCAGTTTTAGACTAGCGGGAGGCTCCTACGAGCAGTACTTC. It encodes CASSFRLAGGSYEQYF.